These 17 T cell receptor beta chains originate from one sample sequenced in a study of Tregs in tolerant kidney transplant recipients. Repertoires were generated with immunoSEQ multiplex PCR, while TCRdb's copy carries only in-frame clones and drops some. This sample's table reports 50,000 or so clones. This sample comprised CD4+ T cells from blood, obtained before the transplant. The receptors here all came from a human donor who received a combined kidney and bone marrow transplant.

With respect to this clone: The read terminates 3 residues ahead of where the CDR3 ends, so the germline J gene completes it. The chain employs TRBV19 and TRBJ1-1; a possible D gene is TRBD1 (5 bases). Between the trimmed V and J ends, which lost 6 bases and 1 base, there was a span of 15 bases. The germline gives CDR1 LNHDA, CDR2 SQIVND (reference sequence). This CDR3 has 15 residues. The CDR3 here is CASSWWGGKNTEAFF. Partial CDR3 DNA: TGTGCCAGTAGCTGGTGGGGCGGTAAGAACACTGAA.

With respect to this clone: The CDR3 end is not reached by the read, which stops 3 residues before it; the germline J gene fills it in. The rearrangement links TRBV20-1 to TRBJ2-4; 10 nucleotides agree with TRBD1. Germline assignment: CDR1 DFQATT and CDR2 SNEGSKA (reference sequence). The CDR3 spans 14 residues. Unmatched junction bases numbered 6, after V lost 3 bases and J lost 7 bases. The CDR3 reads CSARVGQGGNIQYF. CDR3 DNA (partial): TGCAGTGCTAGGGTCGGACAGGGGGGGAACATT.

CDR3 DNA, as far as it was read: TGTGCCAGCAGCCATAGCGGAAAAAGCACAGATACG. It is translated as CASSHSGKSTDT. In full, the CDR3 is CASSHSGKSTDTQYF. J is TRBJ2-3 and V is TRBV6-4; TRBD2 might be the D (6 bases). The read is 3 residues too short to cover the CDR3 end, so that end is filled in from the germline J gene. The CDR3 is made up of 15 amino acids. Per germline, CDR1 MRHNA and CDR2 SNTAGT. V lost 6 bases, J lost 0 bases, and 13 bases lay in between.

A remark on this clone: The read comes to an end 3 residues before the CDR3 does, leaving the germline J gene to fill in the end. J is TRBJ1-2 and V is TRBV5-1; D perhaps matches TRBD1 (5 bases). Germline CDR1 and CDR2: SGHRS and YFSETQ. The CDR3 length is 14 residues. V lost 4 bases and J lost 1, with 11 bases in between. This CDR3 reads CASSATGVNYGYTF. The sequenced CDR3 bases are TGCGCCAGCAGCGCCACAGGAGTTAACTATGGC.

In the case of this clone: From the germline J gene comes the end of the CDR3, since the read stops 3 residues before it. The chain employs TRBV7-9 and TRBJ2-1; D perhaps matches TRBD1 (8 bases). The germline V and J ends were trimmed by 4 bases and 6 bases, with 16 bases remaining between them. Germline V gives CDR1 SEHNR, CDR2 FQNEAQ (reference sequence). The CDR3 extends over 15 amino acids. Partial CDR3 DNA: TGTGCCAGCAGCTCCGGACAGGGAGGGGTCAATGAG. Protein: CASSSGQGGVNE. The complete CDR3 sequence is CASSSGQGGVNEQFF.

Note on this clone: The sequenced fragment ends 3 residues before the CDR3 boundary, so the rest is inferred from the germline J gene. The rearrangement uses TRBV29-1 and TRBJ2-3; 11 bases fit TRBD2. The CDR3 extends over 15 amino acids. Germline V gives CDR1 SQVTM, CDR2 ANQGSEA. Losses at the gene ends were 6 bases for V and 0 bases for J; bases not matched to a gene: 5. CDR3 region: CSVRLAGSSTDTQYF. CDR3 bases read: TGCAGCGTCCGACTAGCGGGGTCTAGCACAGATACG.

Remarks on this clone: The CDR3 end is not reached by the read, which stops 3 residues before it; the germline J gene fills it in. This chain uses TRBV7-9 with TRBJ1-4, with 11 nucleotides matching TRBD1. CDR3 size: 15 residues. From germline, CDR1 is SEHNR and CDR2 FQNEAQ (reference sequence). The trim removed 5 bases at V and 7 bases at J, leaving 6 bases unmatched. The part of the CDR3 DNA that was read is TGTGCCAGCAGCCTTGGACAGGGGGCGCGTGAAAAA. The encoded protein is CASSLGQGAREK. The whole CDR3 sequence reads CASSLGQGAREKLFF. Full variable domain (outside the CDR3, taken from reference TRBV7-9 and TRBJ1-4): DTGVSQNPRHKITKRGQNVTFRCDPISEHNRLYWYRQTLGQGPEFLTYFQNEAQLEKSRLLSDRFSAERPKGSFSTLEIQRTEQGDSAMYLCASSLGQGAREKLFFGSGTQLSVL.

To note about this clone: The read is 3 residues too short to cover the CDR3 end, so that end is filled in from the germline J gene. The chain combines TRBV5-1 with TRBJ2-6, with D possibly TRBD1 on 5 matching bases. Trimming took 5 bases from V and 0 from J, leaving 9 bases between them. CDR3 size: 15 residues. Germline CDR1 and CDR2: SGHRS and YFSETQ. The sequenced part of the CDR3 DNA is TGCGCCAGCAGGTCAGGGTTCTCTGGGGCCAACGTC. This gives the protein CASRSGFSGANV. The whole CDR3 region reads CASRSGFSGANVLTF.

As concerns this clone: The read finishes 3 residues shy of the CDR3 end, and the germline J gene is used to complete it. The rearrangement joins TRBV5-1 to TRBJ2-3; D is perhaps TRBD1 (5 bases). The CDR3 is 15 residues long. V lost 0 bases, J lost 2 bases, and 10 bases lay in between. Germline V gene sequence: CDR1 SGHRS, CDR2 YFSETQ. The sequenced part of the CDR3 DNA is TGCGCCAGCAGCTTGGGGGGCGTATCCACAGATACG. This encodes CASSLGGVSTDT. The entire CDR3 sequence reads CASSLGGVSTDTQYF. Variable domain in full (rest from reference TRBV5-1 and TRBJ2-3): KAGVTQTPRYLIKTRGQQVTLSCSPISGHRSVSWYQQTPGQGLQFLFEYFSETQRNKGNFPGRFSGRQFSNSRSEMNVSTLELGDSALYLCASSLGGVSTDTQYFGPGTRLTVL.

In the case of this clone: The DNA ends 3 residues before the CDR3 does, and the rest of the CDR3 is filled in from the germline J gene. This chain links TRBV18 with TRBJ2-7; possibly TRBD2 for D (6 bases). The length of the CDR3 is 15 residues. Germline CDR1 KGHSH, CDR2 LQKENI. V lost 1 base to trimming and J lost 1 base, with 11 bases between them. The chain's CDR3 is CASSPLIGTSYEQYF. The part of the CDR3 DNA that was read is TGTGCCAGCTCACCACTCATCGGGACTTCCTACGAG.

Details on this clone: The observed sequence ends 3 residues before the CDR3 terminus, with the missing tail filled in from the germline J gene. The V gene is TRBV18, the J gene TRBJ1-2, with 7 bases identical to TRBD1. The CDR3 length is 14 residues. Trimming took 3 bases from V and 6 from J; bases not matched to a gene: 7. The germline V gene encodes CDR1 KGHSH and CDR2 LQKENI. CDR3 DNA, as far as it was read: TGTGCCAGCTCACCCCCACAGGGGAGGAATGGC. Residues: CASSPPQGRNG. The full CDR3 is CASSPPQGRNGYTF.

With regard to this clone: With the read ending 3 residues before the CDR3 end, the germline J gene is used to fill in that end. The chain has TRBV7-8 and TRBJ2-5, with a possible D match to TRBD2 (6 bases). The CDR3 length is 14 residues. Trimming pared 1 base from V and 4 bases from J, leaving 10 bases between. CDR1 and CDR2 from the germline V gene are SGHVS and FQNEAQ. The CDR3 sequence is CASSLDPGGETQYF. The part of the CDR3 DNA that was read is TGTGCCAGCAGCTTAGACCCCGGGGGAGAGACC. Looking up the rest from reference TRBV7-8 and TRBJ2-5 gives the full variable domain: GAGVSQSPRYKVAKRGQDVALRCDPISGHVSLFWYQQALGQGPEFLTYFQNEAQLDKSGLPSDRFFAERPEGSVSTLKIQRTQQEDSAVYLCASSLDPGGETQYFGPGTRLLVL.

As to this clone: The read is 3 residues too short to cover the CDR3 end, so that end is filled in from the germline J gene. The V call is TRBV2, the J call TRBJ1-5; D unresolved. V lost 3 bases and J 4 bases, leaving 4 bases between the germline ends. CDR1 and CDR2 (germline): SNHLY, FYNNEI. The CDR3 is 12 residues long. Partial CDR3 DNA: TGTGCCAGCAGTGACCAAAATCAGCCC. This encodes CASSDQNQP. The full CDR3 protein is CASSDQNQPQHF.

For this clone: The read finishes 3 residues shy of the CDR3 end, and the germline J gene is used to complete it. The chain is built from TRBV7-2 and TRBJ1-5; D may be TRBD1 (6 bases). Germline V CDR1 and CDR2: SGHTA, FQGNSA. The CDR3 is 14 residues long. The V end was cut by 0 bases, the J end by 6 bases, with 9 bases between. The CDR3 sequence: CASSLATGTQPQHF. CDR3 DNA, as far as it was read: TGTGCCAGCAGCTTAGCGACAGGAACTCAGCCC.

The sequenced CDR3 bases are TGTGCCAGTAATCCAGGGGAACGTCAGTACCGCACAGATACG. Encoded protein: CASNPGERQYRTDT. The entire CDR3 is CASNPGERQYRTDTQYF. The genes are TRBV19 and TRBJ2-3; D is possibly TRBD1 (6 bases). Coverage ceases 3 residues before the CDR3 finishes, and the germline J gene fills in the end. The germline gives CDR1 LNHDA, CDR2 SQIVND (reference sequence). The CDR3 consists of 17 residues. V dropped 7 bases and J dropped 1 base, with 21 bases sitting between them.

CDR3 bases read: TGCGCCAGCAGTGAGGGAGGGGGACCCTACGAG. Encoded protein: CASSEGGGPYE. The entire CDR3 protein reads CASSEGGGPYEQYF. The rearrangement uses TRBV10-1 and TRBJ2-7; D may be TRBD1 or TRBD2 (6 bases each). The missing CDR3 end, 3 residues past where the read stops, is filled in from the germline J gene. The CDR3 loop spans 14 amino acids. Germline assignment: CDR1 WNHNN and CDR2 SYGVQD (reference sequence). Trimming shortened V by 2 bases and J by 2 bases, and 10 bases separated the two germline ends.

Regarding this clone: The read ends 3 residues shy of where the CDR3 ends; the end is completed using the germline J gene. The chain couples TRBV2 to TRBJ2-7, with 8 bases aligning to TRBD2. The CDR3 has 13 amino acids. V shed 6 bases, J shed 6 bases, and the junction held 7 bases outside the gene matches. Germline assignment: CDR1 SNHLY and CDR2 FYNNEI. This CDR3 reads CASRGTSFSEQYF. The sequenced CDR3 bases are TGTGCCAGCAGGGGGACTAGTTTTTCCGAG.